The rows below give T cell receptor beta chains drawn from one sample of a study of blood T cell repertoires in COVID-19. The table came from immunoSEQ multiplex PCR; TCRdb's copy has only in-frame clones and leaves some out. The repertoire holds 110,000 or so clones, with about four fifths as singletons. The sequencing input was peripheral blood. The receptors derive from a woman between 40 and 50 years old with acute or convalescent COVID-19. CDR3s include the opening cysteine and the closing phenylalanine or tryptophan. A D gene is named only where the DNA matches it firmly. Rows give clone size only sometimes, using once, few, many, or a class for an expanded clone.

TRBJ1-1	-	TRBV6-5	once	TGTGCCAGCAGTCCCCGGGAGGCCCGAGTCACTGAAGCTTTCTTT	CASSPREARVTEAFF
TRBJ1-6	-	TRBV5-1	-	TGCGCCAGCCCCCTGTTCGGGGATCGGGAAAATTCACCCCTCCACTTT	CASPLFGDRENSPLHF
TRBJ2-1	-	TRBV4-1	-	TGCGCCAGCAGCCAAGATTTAGGGGGGGTCTACAATGAGCAGTTCTTC	CASSQDLGGVYNEQFF
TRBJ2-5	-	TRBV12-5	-	TGTGCTAGTCTCGGTTGGAAGGGGGAGACCCAGTACTTC	CASLGWKGETQYF
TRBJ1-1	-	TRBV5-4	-	TGTGCCAGCAGCTTGCCTACAGGGCCGAACACTGAAGCTTTCTTT	CASSLPTGPNTEAFF
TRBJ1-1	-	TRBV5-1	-	TGCGCCAGCAGTTTCGCTGAGTCCAGGGGTAGTAAAGCTTTCTTT	CASSFAESRGSKAFF
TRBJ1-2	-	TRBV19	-	TGTGCCAGTAGTATACGGTCGTGGGAGCAAGGCTACACCTTC	CASSIRSWEQGYTF
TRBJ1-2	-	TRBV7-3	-	TGTGCCAGCAGCTTCACCACGGGACTTGGCTACACCTTC	CASSFTTGLGYTF
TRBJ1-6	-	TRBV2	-	TGTGCCAGCAGTCTTTTATCGGGGAGTTCACCCCTCCACTTT	CASSLLSGSSPLHF
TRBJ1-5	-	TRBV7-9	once	TGTGCCAGCAGCTTCGGGGGAACGGGTCAGCCCCAGCATTTT	CASSFGGTGQPQHF
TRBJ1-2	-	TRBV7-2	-	TGTGCCAGCAGCTTATTATCCAGGGTGGATGGCTACACCTTC	CASSLLSRVDGYTF
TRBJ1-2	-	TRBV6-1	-	TGTGCCAGCGAAGGGTGGACATATAACTATGGCTACACCTTC	CASEGWTYNYGYTF
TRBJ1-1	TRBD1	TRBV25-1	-	TGTGCCAGCAGTGAATCAACAGGGGTATGGACTGAAGCTTTCTTT	CASSESTGVWTEAFF
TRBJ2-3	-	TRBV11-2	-	TGTGCCAGCAGCTTAGATGGGCTAGCCAGGGATACGCAGTATTTT	CASSLDGLARDTQYF
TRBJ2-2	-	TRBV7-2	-	TGTGCCAGCAGCTTAAAAGCCGGTACCGGGGAGCTGTTTTTT	CASSLKAGTGELFF
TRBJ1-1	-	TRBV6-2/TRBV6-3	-	TGTGCCAGCAGTTATGGAGAAAACACTGAAGCTTTCTTT	CASSYGENTEAFF
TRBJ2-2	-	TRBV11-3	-	TGTGCCAGCAGCTTCCCCCCCCCAGCCGGGGAGCTGTTTTTT	CASSFPPPAGELFF
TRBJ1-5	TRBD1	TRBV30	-	TGTGCCTCAGCGAAGGGGGCCGGAAGCAATCAGCCCCAGCATTTT	CASAKGAGSNQPQHF
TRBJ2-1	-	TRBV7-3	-	TGTGCCAGCAGACTATCATACAATGAGCAGTTCTTC	CASRLSYNEQFF
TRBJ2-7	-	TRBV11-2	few	TGTGCCAGCAGCTCCAGCTACGAGCAGTACTTC	CASSSSYEQYF
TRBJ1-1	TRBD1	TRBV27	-	TGTGCCAGCAGGGGACAGGGGACCCTTGAAGCTTTCTTT	CASRGQGTLEAFF
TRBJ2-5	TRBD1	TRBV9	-	TGTGCCAGCAGCGCTACAAACAGGGGCGAAGAGACCCAGTACTTC	CASSATNRGEETQYF
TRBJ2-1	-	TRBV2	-	TGTGCCAGCAGGGGAGAGGCGGGCGGTTACAATGAGCAGTTCTTC	CASRGEAGGYNEQFF
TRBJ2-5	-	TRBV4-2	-	TGTGCCAGCAGCCAAGTATTCAGGGGGGCGGGAGAGACCCAGTACTTC	CASSQVFRGAGETQYF
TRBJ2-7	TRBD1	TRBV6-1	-	TGTGCCAGCAGTGACAGGGGGAGTACCTCCTACGAGCAGTACTTC	CASSDRGSTSYEQYF
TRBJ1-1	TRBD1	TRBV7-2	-	TGTGCCAGCAGCCGTACCACCGGGACAGGGGGCACTGAAGCTTTCTTT	CASSRTTGTGGTEAFF
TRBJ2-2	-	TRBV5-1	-	TGCGCCAGCAGCTTGTACCAGGGAGGTACCGGGGAGCTGTTTTTT	CASSLYQGGTGELFF
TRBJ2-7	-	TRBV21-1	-	TGTGCCAGCAGCAAAGGCGCGACAGGATGGGTCTCCTACGAGCAGTACTTC	CASSKGATGWVSYEQYF
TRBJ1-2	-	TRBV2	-	TGTGCCAGCAGTGGGCAGGGAGGCTATGGCTACACCTTC	CASSGQGGYGYTF
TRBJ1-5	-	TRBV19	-	TGTGCCAGTAGGTACAGGACGGTGGGCAATCAGCCCCAGCATTTT	CASRYRTVGNQPQHF
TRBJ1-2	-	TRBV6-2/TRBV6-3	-	TGTGCCAGCAGCTTCCGGACGGACATCTATGGCTACACCTTC	CASSFRTDIYGYTF
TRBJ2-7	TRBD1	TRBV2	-	TGTGCCAGCAGTGAATGGGGACAGGCAGAGCAGTACTTC	CASSEWGQAEQYF
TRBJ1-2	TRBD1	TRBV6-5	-	TGTGCCAGCAGGAATCAGGGGGCGCGGGGCTACACCTTC	CASRNQGARGYTF
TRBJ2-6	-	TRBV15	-	TGTGCCACCAGCCCCAGGTGGGCCGGTGGGGCCAACGTCCTGACTTTC	CATSPRWAGGANVLTF
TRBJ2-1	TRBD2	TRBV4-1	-	TGCGCCAGCAGCCAAGACGGGACTAGATACAATGAGCAGTTCTTC	CASSQDGTRYNEQFF
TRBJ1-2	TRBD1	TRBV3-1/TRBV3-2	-	TGTGCCAGCAGCCAAGGGGAGACAGGGTGGGCGGTCTTTGATGGCTACACCTTC	CASSQGETGWAVFDGYTF
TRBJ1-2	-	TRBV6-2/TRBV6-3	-	TGTGCCAGCAGTTACTCTGTCGCAGGGTGGTATGGCTACACCTTC	CASSYSVAGWYGYTF
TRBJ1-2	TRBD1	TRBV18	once	TGTGCCAGCTCTTTTACGACAGGGGCCCACACCTATGGCTACACCTTC	CASSFTTGAHTYGYTF
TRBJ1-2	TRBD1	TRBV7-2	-	TGTGCCAGCAGCGCCCCACAGGGGGTAGGCGGCTACACCTTC	CASSAPQGVGGYTF
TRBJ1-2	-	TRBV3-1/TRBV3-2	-	TGTGCCAGCAGCCTTTCACGGCGGGGCTACACCTTC	CASSLSRRGYTF
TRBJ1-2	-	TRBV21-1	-	TGTGCCAGCAGCAAACTTTTCCAGCGAGGTTATGGCTACACCTTC	CASSKLFQRGYGYTF
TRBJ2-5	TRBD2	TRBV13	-	TGTGCCAGCAGCTTAGCAGGGAGGGAGGAGACCCAGTACTTC	CASSLAGREETQYF
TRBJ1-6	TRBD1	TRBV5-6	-	TGTGCCAGCAGCTTACAAGCCGGGACAGGCCATTCACCCCTCCACTTT	CASSLQAGTGHSPLHF
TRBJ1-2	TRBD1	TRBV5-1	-	TGCGCCAGCAGCTTGGAGGGACAGATAGATGGCTACACCTTC	CASSLEGQIDGYTF
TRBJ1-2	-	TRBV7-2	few	TGTGCCAGCAGCCCTAGGCAGGGGATAAACTATGGCTACACCTTC	CASSPRQGINYGYTF
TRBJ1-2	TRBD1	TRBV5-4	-	TGTGCCAGCAGCTTGGGACAGGGGAAGAACTATGGCTACACCTTC	CASSLGQGKNYGYTF
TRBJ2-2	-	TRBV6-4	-	TGTGCCAGCAGTGACGGAGACTACACCGGGGAGCTGTTTTTT	CASSDGDYTGELFF
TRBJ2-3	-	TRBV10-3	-	TGTGCCATCAGTGATAAAACAGATACGCAGTATTTT	CAISDKTDTQYF
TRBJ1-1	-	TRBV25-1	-	TGTGCCAGCAGTGAATTCGGTCTAGCTTTCTTT	CASSEFGLAFF
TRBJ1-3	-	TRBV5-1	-	TGCGCCAGCAGTAGAACACAGGGATCATTCTCTGGAAACACCATATATTTT	CASSRTQGSFSGNTIYF
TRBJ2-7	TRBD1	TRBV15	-	TGTGCCACCAGCTTGGACAGGGTCCGCGAGCAGTACTTC	CATSLDRVREQYF
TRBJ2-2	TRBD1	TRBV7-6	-	TGTGCCAGCAGCAAAACCGGGACAGGGTCCCCCGGGGAGCTGTTTTTT	CASSKTGTGSPGELFF
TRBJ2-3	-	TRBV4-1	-	TGCGCCAGCAGCCAAGATATAGCCGCAGATACGCAGTATTTT	CASSQDIAADTQYF
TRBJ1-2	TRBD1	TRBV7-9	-	TGTGCCAGCAGCTTACCTCGCGTCCGGGACAGAGATTTCTATGGCTACACCTTC	CASSLPRVRDRDFYGYTF
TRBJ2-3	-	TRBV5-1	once	TGCGCCAGCAGCTTGGTTCCTAGCAAGACCACAGATACGCAGTATTTT	CASSLVPSKTTDTQYF
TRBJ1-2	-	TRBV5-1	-	TGCGCCAGCCGGGACGGGACACCGAGTAACTATGGCTACACCTTC	CASRDGTPSNYGYTF
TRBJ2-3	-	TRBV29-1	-	TGCAGCGTTGAAGACCAGGGGCGGGCGGGCACAGATACGCAGTATTTT	CSVEDQGRAGTDTQYF